The 26 T cell receptor beta chains below were found in one sample sequenced in a study of cytomegalovirus exposure and HLA in healthy donors. Both 60 Vbeta primers and 13 Jbeta primers went into the PCR. Profiled with immunoSEQ multiplex PCR; TCRdb holds only in-frame clones, not every one. The sample includes under 170,000 clones, 75% to 85% seen only once; the top ten take around 6.6%. The sequencing sample was made of PBMCs. The receptors originated from a man aged 50 to 59 in good health and CMV-seropositive.

The chain recombines TRBV9 with TRBJ2-1, with 10 bases lining up with TRBD2. The CDR3 is 19 residues long. Looked up from germline, CDR1 is SGDLS and CDR2 is YYNGEE. J gave up 0 bases and V 0 bases, and 9 bases lay outside the gene matches. The CDR3 DNA reads as TGTGCCAGCAGCGTAGCACCCGGACTAGCGGCAAGCTCCTACAATGAGCAGTTCTTC. This translates into CASSVAPGLAASSYNEQFF.

The chain joins TRBV6-5 to TRBJ1-3, with D unclear. V lost 3 bases and J lost 0, with 9 bases in between. Germline V gives CDR1 MNHEY, CDR2 SVGAGI. The CDR3 spans 15 residues. The CDR3 is CASSYTATSGNTIYF. Here the CDR3 DNA reads TGTGCCAGCAGTTATACAGCCACCTCTGGAAACACCATATATTTT.

The chain is built from TRBV27 and TRBJ1-1; possible D gene TRBD1, 5 bases. Germline V CDR1 and CDR2: MNHEY, SMNVEV (reference sequence). This CDR3 contains 14 residues. Trimming stripped 5 bases from V and 0 bases from J, with 10 bases between. The CDR3 loop reads CASSRGHLNTEAFF. CDR3 DNA sequence: TGTGCCAGCAGTCGCGGACACCTGAACACTGAAGCTTTCTTT.

The CDR3 DNA reads as TGCAGCGTTGGTCAGGGCAACTATGGCTACACCTTC. It translates to CSVGQGNYGYTF. J is TRBJ1-2 and V is TRBV29-1; D may be TRBD1 (5 bases). CDR1 and CDR2 (germline): SQVTM, ANQGSEA. V dropped 4 bases and J dropped 2 bases, with 8 bases sitting between them. CDR3 size: 12 residues.

The chain joins TRBV6-1 to TRBJ1-1; perhaps TRBD1 as D (6 bases). Germline values: CDR1 MNHNS, CDR2 SASEGT. Trimming left V 3 bases short and J 6 bases short, with 20 bases between. CDR3 length: 16 residues. For the CDR3, the DNA is TGTGCCAGCAGTGAGGAAGGGGCGGGGGCTCTGTCTGAAGCTTTCTTT. This translates into CASSEEGAGALSEAFF.

The chain's CDR3 is CASSDKIAGDAEQFF. CDR3 nucleotide sequence: TGTGCCAGCAGTGATAAAATAGCGGGAGACGCTGAGCAGTTCTTC. The rearrangement joins TRBV25-1 to TRBJ2-1, with 9 positions matching TRBD2. V shed 3 bases, J shed 9 bases, and the junction held 9 bases outside the gene matches. Germline CDR1 reads MGHDK; CDR2 reads SYGVNS. The CDR3 runs 15 residues.

The rearrangement uses TRBV2 and TRBJ2-5, with D possibly matching TRBD1 (6 bases). There are 15 residues in the CDR3. CDR1 SNHLY and CDR2 FYNNEI come from the germline V gene. V was shortened by 4 bases and J by 3 bases, with 15 bases between the two germline ends. Here the CDR3 DNA reads TGTGCCAGCAGTGCATTCGGACAGACCGAAGAGACCCAGTACTTC. Its translation: CASSAFGQTEETQYF.

This clone has a handful of counts. The rearrangement links TRBV6-5 to TRBJ2-7, with 8 bases identical to TRBD1. V trimming: 0 bases; J trimming: 2 bases; junction bases outside the gene matches: 3. The CDR3 consists of 15 residues. Germline V gene data show CDR1 as MNHEY and CDR2 as SVGAGI. The CDR3 nucleotides read TGTGCCAGCAGTTACTCGGAGACAGGGGCCTACGAGCAGTACTTC. Protein product: CASSYSETGAYEQYF.

Comment on this clone: At one of its ends the junction is not consistent with the germline gene, which may arise from a read error. The chain links TRBV7-9 to TRBJ1-5; unclear D gene. CDR1 SEHNR and CDR2 FQNEAQ come from the germline V gene (reference sequence). The CDR3 loop spans 12 amino acids. The CDR3 nucleotides read TGTTCCAGCAGCCCCCTATGGCAGCCCCAGCATTTT. Translating it yields CSSSPLWQPQHF.

The rearrangement links TRBV10-1 to TRBJ2-5, with TRBD1 identical over 7 bases. The DNA end is more similar to TRBJ2-7, so the J call may be wrong. The germline gives CDR1 WNHNN, CDR2 SYGVQD (reference sequence). CDR3 length equals 13 residues. DNA of the CDR3: TGCGCCAGCAGTGTTCGACAGGGCAACGAGCAGTACTTC. This sequence encodes CASSVRQGNEQYF.

This sequence joins TRBV4-2 and TRBJ2-7, with 7 bases that match TRBD2. The ends lost 4 bases at V and 0 bases at J; junction bases unmatched: 9. Germline CDR1 reads LGHNA; CDR2 reads YNFKEQ. The CDR3 has 16 amino acids. CDR3 sequence: CASSPPRGRASYEQYF. CDR3 sequence (DNA): TGTGCCAGCAGCCCACCGCGAGGGAGGGCCTCCTACGAGCAGTACTTC.

The J gene is TRBJ2-7, the V gene TRBV11-2, with 7 bases identical to TRBD1. Trimming cost V 1 base and J 3 bases; bases outside gene matches: 9. The germline V gene encodes CDR1 SGHAT and CDR2 FQNNGV. The CDR3 covers 16 residues. The CDR3 loop reads CASSLVGEGANYEQYF. DNA for the CDR3: TGTGCCAGCAGCTTAGTAGGAGAGGGGGCCAACTACGAGCAGTACTTC.

The chain employs TRBV6-6 and TRBJ2-5; 12 bases line up with TRBD1. The germline V gene has CDR1 MNHNY and CDR2 SVGAGI (reference sequence). CDR3 length: 14 amino acids. J lost 4 bases, V lost 6 bases, and 3 bases had no gene match. CDR3 nucleotides: TGTGCCAGCAGCCGGGACAGGGGGCGAGAGACCCAGTACTTC. Its translation is CASSRDRGRETQYF.

V is TRBV15 and J is TRBJ2-5; no firm D call. V lost 0 bases and J lost 5, with 7 bases in between. Germline assignment: CDR1 LNHNV and CDR2 YYDKDF (reference sequence). CDR3 size: 13 residues. The CDR3 is CATSRDRRETQYF. Written as DNA, the CDR3 is TGTGCCACCAGCAGAGATCGTCGGGAGACCCAGTACTTC.

Of note for this clone: The sample has other DNA sequences that encode this CDR3 too. The CDR3 DNA reads as TGCAGCGTTGTGGCGGGAGCAGAGACCCAGTACTTC. Translating it yields CSVVAGAETQYF. V and J are TRBV29-1 and TRBJ2-5; 7 positions agree with TRBD2. Germline CDR1 reads SQVTM; CDR2 reads ANQGSEA. The junction had 3 bases not matched to a gene; V was cut back by 4 bases and J by 4 bases. The CDR3 contains 12 residues.

This chain connects TRBV28 to TRBJ2-7; 12 bases fit TRBD2. There are 17 residues in the CDR3. In germline, CDR1 is MDHEN, CDR2 SYDVKM. The J segment lost 6 bases and the V segment lost 3 bases, leaving 12 bases of the junction unmatched. For the CDR3, the DNA is TGTGCCAGCAGTTTTGTGACTAGCGGGAGAACAAAGGTCGAGCAGTACTTC. This translates into CASSFVTSGRTKVEQYF.

The chain is built from TRBV2 and TRBJ2-3, with TRBD2 as a possible D gene (7 bases). CDR1 SNHLY and CDR2 FYNNEI come from the germline V gene. CDR3 length: 16 residues. Trimming pared 7 bases from V and 6 bases from J, leaving 23 bases between. For the CDR3, the DNA is TGTGCCAGCACTACTCCGAGGGGGGAGGGCCCCGATACGCAGTATTTT. Its translation: CASTTPRGEGPDTQYF.

In its sample, this clone was seen a few times. The chain carries TRBV27 and TRBJ2-3; a possible D gene is TRBD1 (6 bases). The CDR3 length is 13 residues. The ends were cut back, 3 bases at V and 7 bases at J, with 11 bases in the middle. Germline values: CDR1 MNHEY, CDR2 SMNVEV (reference sequence). The CDR3 loop is CASSFRGGNTQYF. The DNA of the CDR3 is TGTGCCAGCAGTTTCCGAGGGGGAAATACGCAGTATTTT.

The chain combines TRBV5-1 with TRBJ2-7; TRBD1 matches at 9 bases. V gave up 3 bases and J gave up 2 bases; unmatched junction bases: 21. This CDR3 contains 20 residues. CDR1 SGHRS and CDR2 YFSETQ come from the germline V gene. The CDR3 DNA sequence: TGCGCCAGCAGCTCCCTGCTCCGGGACAGGGTTCTAAATAGGACCTACGAGCAGTACTTC. Residues: CASSSLLRDRVLNRTYEQYF.

This chain joins TRBV5-5 and TRBJ2-1; 16 positions match TRBD2. V shed 4 bases and J 0 bases; nucleotides not matched to a gene: 4. Germline V gives CDR1 SGHKS, CDR2 YYEKEE (reference sequence). The CDR3 consists of 18 residues. The CDR3 protein is CASSKGLAGGPSYNEQFF. The CDR3, as DNA: TGTGCCAGCAGCAAGGGACTAGCGGGAGGGCCCTCCTACAATGAGCAGTTCTTC.

The chain joins TRBV2 to TRBJ2-1; 14 bases map to TRBD2. The CDR3 covers 16 residues. V shed 6 bases, J shed 8 bases, and the junction held 9 bases outside the gene matches. Germline CDR1 reads SNHLY; CDR2 reads FYNNEI. The CDR3 nucleotides read TGTGCCAGCAGGGTGGGACTAGCGGGAGATTACGATGAGCAGTTCTTC. Translating it yields CASRVGLAGDYDEQFF.

The genes are TRBV5-1 and TRBJ2-1; D may be TRBD1 (5 bases). Trimming shortened V by 1 base and J by 0 bases, and 14 bases separated the two germline ends. Germline CDR1 is SGHRS and CDR2 is YFSETQ. CDR3 size: 17 residues. CDR3 DNA sequence: TGCGCCAGCAGCTTGTTTAGGGGCAAGAGCTCCTACAATGAGCAGTTCTTC. It specifies CASSLFRGKSSYNEQFF. The full variable domain, completed using reference TRBV5-1 and TRBJ2-1, is KAGVTQTPRYLIKTRGQQVTLSCSPISGHRSVSWYQQTPGQGLQFLFEYFSETQRNKGNFPGRFSGRQFSNSRSEMNVSTLELGDSALYLCASSLFRGKSSYNEQFFGPGTRLTVL.

This sequence joins TRBV11-1 and TRBJ2-5, with D perhaps TRBD1 (5 bases). Germline-derived CDR1 and CDR2 are SGHAT and FQDESV (reference sequence). The CDR3 contains 15 residues. V was trimmed by 5 bases and J by 4 bases, leaving 17 bases between them. CDR3 nucleotide sequence: TGTGCCAGCAGCATCACCAGGGTTGTAGGAGAGACCCAGTACTTC. Protein product: CASSITRVVGETQYF.

A remark on this clone: At one boundary the junction diverges from the germline segment, which might be a read error. The chain links TRBV7-9 to TRBJ2-3; perhaps TRBD1 as D (6 bases). CDR1 is SEHNR and CDR2 is FQNEAQ in the germline V gene (reference sequence). This CDR3 has 16 residues. CDR3 bases: TGTTCCAGCAGCCCGGGACACCCGACCCCCACAGATACGCAGTATTTT. It codes for CSSSPGHPTPTDTQYF. Full variable domain (remainder filled in from reference TRBV7-9 and TRBJ2-3): DTGVSQNPRHKITKRGQNVTFRCDPISEHNRLYWYRQTLGQGPEFLTYFQNEAQLEKSRLLSDRFSAERPKGSFSTLEIQRTEQGDSAMYLCSSSPGHPTPTDTQYFGPGTRLTVL.

This clone was counted a single time. The gene calls are TRBV7-8 and TRBJ2-5; 9 bases match TRBD2. The J call may be faulty, since TRBJ2-7 better matches the DNA end. The CDR3 has 16 residues. Germline V gives CDR1 SGHVS, CDR2 FQNEAQ. CDR3 sequence reads: CASSLGSGGRAYEQYF. In DNA, the CDR3 is TGTGCCAGCAGCTTAGGGTCTGGCGGGAGGGCCTACGAGCAGTACTTC.

J is TRBJ2-1 and V is TRBV4-2; 12 bases are shared with TRBD2. V shed 1 base, J shed 7 bases, and the junction held 8 bases outside the gene matches. The germline CDR1 and CDR2 sequences are LGHNA and YNFKEQ. The CDR3 covers 17 residues. The CDR3 bases are TGTGCCAGCAGCCAAGCGCTAGCGGGAGGGCCCTCGAATGAGCAGTTCTTC. This codes for CASSQALAGGPSNEQFF.